One and the same sample provided the 28 T cell receptor beta chains below, sequenced in a study of blood T cell repertoires in COVID-19. Sequencing was performed with immunoSEQ multiplex PCR; in TCRdb, only in-frame clones are kept and a portion is missing. Of about 270,000 clones listed, around nine tenths were seen once; the top ten hold about 2.7%. The sequenced sample was PBMCs or T cells enriched from blood (not recorded which). Receptors originate from a young woman who had recovered from COVID-19.

The chain has TRBV30 and TRBJ1-4, with TRBD1 as a possible D gene (6 bases). The V end lost 3 bases, the J end lost 7 bases, and 18 bases lay between the germline ends. This CDR3 is built from 15 residues. Per germline, CDR1 GTSNPN and CDR2 SVGIG (reference sequence). The CDR3 region has the DNA TGTGCCTGGAGGACGCAAGGGGGTGGACGTGAAAAACTGTTTTTT. This translates into CAWRTQGGGREKLFF.

This clone was detected once. This CDR3 is CASSYSTAYNEQFF. The CDR3 region has the DNA TGTGCCAGCAGTTACTCTACAGCCTACAATGAGCAGTTCTTC. The V gene is TRBV6-5, the J gene TRBJ2-1; D unresolved. Germline-derived CDR1 and CDR2 are MNHEY and SVGAGI. With 0 bases removed from V and 2 bases from J, the gap between germline ends came to 5 bases. The CDR3 runs to 14 residues.

Points on this clone: One end of the junction does not line up with germline, which may come from a read error. The J gene is TRBJ2-2, the V gene TRBV4-1; 12 bases are a match to TRBD2. This CDR3 is built from 17 residues. Germline lookup yields CDR1 MGHRA and CDR2 YSYEKL. CDR3: CASSQALAGGNSGELFF. In nucleotides, the CDR3 is TGCGCCAGCAGCCAGGCCCTAGCGGGAGGGAACTCCGGGGAGCTGTTTTTT.

The V gene is TRBV7-3, the J gene TRBJ2-3, with 10 bases lining up with TRBD2. Trimming removed 4 bases from V and 4 bases from J; junction bases left unmatched: 14. CDR3 size: 18 residues. The germline CDR1 and CDR2 sequences are SGHTA and FQGTGA. The CDR3 bases are TGTGCCAGCAGCTCCTTCCGGTCTAGCGGGAGAGGCCCAGATACGCAGTATTTT. As protein: CASSSFRSSGRGPDTQYF.

This clone is a singleton in its sample. V usage is TRBV28 and J usage is TRBJ1-1; D is possibly TRBD1 (6 bases). CDR1 is MDHEN and CDR2 is SYDVKM in the germline V gene. The CDR3 is 15 amino acids. V was shortened by 2 bases and J by 1 base, with 11 bases between the two germline ends. The CDR3: CASSLAPGQNTEAFF. The CDR3 coding sequence is TGTGCCAGCAGTTTAGCCCCGGGACAGAACACTGAAGCTTTCTTT.

The rearrangement uses TRBV4-3 and TRBJ1-5, with D maybe TRBD1 (6 bases). Germline CDR1 LGHNA, CDR2 YSLEER. V lost 0 bases and J lost 6, with 12 bases in between. The CDR3 length is 15 residues. DNA of the CDR3: TGCGCCAGCAGCCAAGATGGGGGGGCCGGTCAGCCCCAGCATTTT. Protein sequence: CASSQDGGAGQPQHF.

CDR3 sequence (DNA): TGTGCCATCAGCGACAGGGCAGGCGGTCAGCCCCAGCATTTT. Its translation is CAISDRAGGQPQHF. V gene TRBV10-3 combines with J gene TRBJ1-5; TRBD1 agrees at 7 bases. From germline, CDR1 is ENHRY and CDR2 SYGVKD. There are 14 residues in the CDR3. V shed 6 bases, J shed 6 bases, and the junction held 8 bases outside the gene matches.

The chain employs TRBV12-3 or TRBV12-4 and TRBJ2-5; 8 positions match TRBD2. There are 13 residues in the CDR3. Trimming cost V 7 bases and J 9 bases; bases outside gene matches: 10. As DNA, the CDR3 is TGTGCCAGCACCGGGACTAGACCGCTGGCCCAGTACTTC. Amino acids: CASTGTRPLAQYF.

This chain uses TRBV4-3 with TRBJ2-1, with 15 bases lining up with TRBD2. The CDR3 covers 19 residues. The germline gives CDR1 LGHNA, CDR2 YSLEER. V shed 0 bases, J shed 4 bases, and the junction held 7 bases outside the gene matches. The CDR3 loop is CASSQDRTSGGARYNEQFF. As DNA, the CDR3 is TGCGCCAGCAGCCAAGATAGGACTAGCGGGGGGGCCAGGTACAATGAGCAGTTCTTC.

The chain uses TRBV5-1 and TRBJ1-1; TRBD1 matches 7 bases. Germline V gene sequence: CDR1 SGHRS, CDR2 YFSETQ. Unmatched junction bases numbered 7, after V lost 4 bases and J lost 1 base. The CDR3 has 15 residues. CDR3 sequence reads: CASSRGWTGNTEAFF. CDR3 bases: TGCGCCAGCAGCCGCGGGTGGACAGGGAACACTGAAGCTTTCTTT.

V is TRBV28 and J is TRBJ2-2, with 10 bases fitting TRBD2. The CDR3 covers 16 residues. Germline V CDR1 and CDR2: MDHEN, SYDVKM. The junction had 7 bases not matched to a gene; V was cut back by 5 bases and J by 4 bases. CDR3 bases: TGTGCCAGCAGTAGCGGGAGGGAATCGAGCACCGGGGAGCTGTTTTTT. It translates to CASSSGRESSTGELFF.

This chain connects TRBV4-3 to TRBJ2-3, with D maybe TRBD2 (5 bases). The CDR3 length is 14 residues. From germline, CDR1 is LGHNA and CDR2 YSLEER. V was clipped by 1 base and J by 3 bases, with 8 bases between them. The CDR3 here is CASSQAGKTDTQYF. The DNA for the CDR3 is TGCGCCAGCAGCCAAGCGGGAAAAACAGATACGCAGTATTTT.

This chain joins TRBV19 and TRBJ1-5; unclear D gene. V lost 5 bases and J lost 4, with 6 bases in between. Germline V lookup: CDR1 LNHDA, CDR2 SQIVND (reference sequence). This CDR3 comprises 12 residues. The CDR3 nucleotides read TGTGCCAGTAGTCTTTTGAATCAGCCCCAGCATTTT. Its protein product is CASSLLNQPQHF.

This sequence joins TRBV12-3 or TRBV12-4 and TRBJ2-3, with a tentative D call TRBD1 (5 bases). The length of the CDR3 is 13 residues. Trimming cost V 7 bases and J 1 base, with 9 bases left between them. The CDR3 coding sequence is TGTGCCAGCACCATGACAGGCACAGATACGCAGTATTTT. It codes for CASTMTGTDTQYF.

V gene TRBV15 combines with J gene TRBJ1-1; the D is unclear. V was clipped by 3 bases and J by 1 base, with 6 bases between them. The CDR3 consists of 13 residues. Per germline, CDR1 LNHNV and CDR2 YYDKDF (reference sequence). CDR3 residues: CATSSGRNTEAFF. In DNA form, the CDR3 reads TGTGCCACCAGCAGCGGGAGGAACACTGAAGCTTTCTTT.

This sequence joins TRBV27 and TRBJ2-3; D is possibly TRBD2 (6 bases). V lost 3 bases and J 2 bases, leaving 9 bases between the germline ends. CDR3 length equals 14 residues. The germline CDR1 and CDR2 sequences are MNHEY and SMNVEV (reference sequence). In DNA, the CDR3 is TGTGCCAGCAGTTTTGGACTAAACACAGATACGCAGTATTTT. Translation gives CASSFGLNTDTQYF.

The V and J genes are TRBV28 and TRBJ1-2; 7 bases line up with TRBD1. J lost 6 bases, V lost 3 bases, and 13 bases had no gene match. This CDR3 spans 16 amino acids. Germline CDR1 reads MDHEN; CDR2 reads SYDVKM. Written as DNA, the CDR3 is TGTGCCAGCAGTTTTGGGTCTCCCAGGGGGTCGGATGGCTACACCTTC. Translated: CASSFGSPRGSDGYTF.

The rearrangement links TRBV4-1 to TRBJ2-7; TRBD1 might be the D (5 bases). V lost 0 bases and J lost 7, with 10 bases in between. Germline CDR1 MGHRA, CDR2 YSYEKL. CDR3 length equals 13 residues. CDR3 sequence: CASSQEGQWEQYF. CDR3 DNA: TGCGCCAGCAGCCAAGAGGGGCAGTGGGAGCAGTACTTC.

This clone was found a few times. This chain connects TRBV27 to TRBJ1-5; 10 positions agree with TRBD1. This CDR3 has 13 amino acids. The germline gives CDR1 MNHEY, CDR2 SMNVEV (reference sequence). V was pared by 6 bases and J by 9 bases, with 5 bases of the junction left unmatched. The DNA of the CDR3 is TGTGCCAGCAGCGACAGGGGGCTAGGGCCCCAGCATTTT. Its protein is CASSDRGLGPQHF.

In its sample, this clone was seen a few times. The chain links TRBV28 to TRBJ2-5; D not resolved. CDR3 size: 11 residues. Germline CDR1 is MDHEN and CDR2 is SYDVKM. The V and J ends lost 6 bases and 2 bases respectively, with 4 bases between them. CDR3 region: CASSLQETQYF. The CDR3 DNA reads TGTGCCAGCAGCCTACAAGAGACCCAGTACTTC.

The rearrangement joins TRBV5-8 to TRBJ2-6, with unresolved D. This CDR3 has 16 residues. The germline CDR1 and CDR2 sequences are SGHTS and YDEGEE. The V end lost 1 base, the J end lost 1 base, and 9 bases lay between the germline ends. The CDR3 loop is CASSLLQPSGANVLTF. CDR3 nucleotide sequence: TGTGCCAGCAGCTTGCTACAGCCTTCTGGGGCCAACGTCCTGACTTTC.

The genes are TRBV7-8 and TRBJ1-6; 8 bases are shared with TRBD1. The germline CDR1 and CDR2 sequences are SGHVS and FQNEAQ. The CDR3 covers 16 residues. With V trimmed by 1 base and J by 7 bases, 6 bases remained unmatched. CDR3 protein: CASSLVGGTGNSPLHF. The CDR3 nucleotides read TGTGCCAGCAGCTTAGTTGGGGGGACAGGCAATTCACCCCTCCACTTT.

The rearrangement links TRBV30 to TRBJ2-4; 8 bases line up with TRBD1. V was clipped by 4 bases and J by 7 bases; unmatched bases: 15. CDR1 and CDR2 from the germline V gene are GTSNPN and SVGIG (reference sequence). The CDR3 totals 16 residues. DNA for the CDR3: TGTGCCTGGAAAAATCCGGGACAGGAACGGGGGAACATTCAGTACTTC. It encodes CAWKNPGQERGNIQYF.

The V gene is TRBV25-1, the J gene TRBJ2-2, with 7 bases aligning to TRBD1. With 7 bases clipped from V and 7 bases from J, the junction kept 15 bases outside the gene matches. The CDR3 extends over 16 amino acids. CDR1 MGHDK and CDR2 SYGVNS come from the germline V gene. The CDR3 is CASKETGRGYGGELFF. As DNA, the CDR3 is TGTGCCAGCAAGGAGACGGGCAGGGGGTACGGCGGGGAGCTGTTTTTT.

V and J are TRBV2 and TRBJ2-2; TRBD2 matches at 13 bases. V lost 8 bases to trimming and J lost 4 bases; unmatched junction nucleotides: 7. The germline V gene has CDR1 SNHLY and CDR2 FYNNEI. This CDR3 spans 16 amino acids. CDR3 amino acids: CASVGLAGQGTGELFF. The CDR3, as DNA: TGTGCCAGCGTGGGACTAGCGGGACAGGGCACCGGGGAGCTGTTTTTT.

The chain joins TRBV11-2 to TRBJ2-3; TRBD2 aligns across 9 bases. This CDR3 has 16 residues. Per the germline V gene, CDR1 is SGHAT and CDR2 is FQNNGV. The J segment lost 6 bases and the V segment lost 7 bases, leaving 14 bases of the junction unmatched. CDR3 in DNA: TGTGCCAGCATCCAAGCCCTTAGCGGGGGCCGGGATACGCAGTATTTT. Its protein is CASIQALSGGRDTQYF. The full variable domain, completed using reference TRBV11-2 and TRBJ2-3, is EAGVAQSPRYKIIEKRQSVAFWCNPISGHATLYWYQQILGQGPKLLIQFQNNGVVDDSQLPKDRFSAERLKGVDSTLKIQPAKLEDSAVYLCASIQALSGGRDTQYFGPGTRLTVL.

The rearrangement links TRBV6-5 to TRBJ2-6; TRBD2 is a possible D gene (6 bases). The CDR3 consists of 15 residues. Germline loops: CDR1 MNHEY, CDR2 SVGAGI. V was shortened by 6 bases and J by 0 bases, with 9 bases between the two germline ends. CDR3 protein: CASSGRSSGANVLTF. The CDR3 DNA reads as TGTGCCAGCAGCGGGAGAAGCTCTGGGGCCAACGTCCTGACTTTC.

V and J are TRBV27 and TRBJ2-7; D unresolved. The germline V and J ends were trimmed by 3 bases and 2 bases, with 11 bases remaining between them. The CDR3 loop spans 14 amino acids. The germline V gene encodes CDR1 MNHEY and CDR2 SMNVEV (reference sequence). DNA of the CDR3: TGTGCCAGCAGTTTGAACTATCGGACCTACGAGCAGTACTTC. Protein product: CASSLNYRTYEQYF.